A selection of T cell receptor beta chains follows, all from one sample in a study of blood T cells in healthy people across ages. Using its own MiXCR run on the 5' RACE reads, TCRdb lists one record per CDR3 protein. The sample holds more than 1,400,000 distinct CDR3 sequences; roughly 45% are singletons and the top ten take approximately 7.9%. The sequenced sample consisted of blood. The receptors stem from a woman between 18 and 29 years old in good health. Both conserved end residues are part of each CDR3. A D gene is named only where the DNA matches it firmly.

j_gene: TRBJ1-6; v_gene: TRBV12-3/TRBV12-4; d_gene: -; CDR3aa: CASSPGQIAYSYNSPLHF
j_gene: TRBJ2-1; v_gene: TRBV5-4; d_gene: TRBD1; CDR3aa: CASSLGQGFYNEQFF
j_gene: TRBJ2-7; v_gene: TRBV29-1; d_gene: -; CDR3aa: CSALQVLTYEQYF
j_gene: TRBJ2-7; v_gene: TRBV2; d_gene: -; CDR3aa: CASSDMDKSSYEQYF
j_gene: TRBJ1-1; v_gene: TRBV5-1; d_gene: -; CDR3aa: CASTTGHLNTEAFF
j_gene: TRBJ1-4; v_gene: TRBV21-1; d_gene: -; CDR3aa: CASSKALGTDKTRPNEKLFF
j_gene: TRBJ2-5; v_gene: TRBV6-5; d_gene: -; CDR3aa: CASSDDAFWNEQYF
j_gene: TRBJ1-2; v_gene: TRBV3-1; d_gene: -; CDR3aa: CASSQSDRGPYGYTF
j_gene: TRBJ2-5; v_gene: TRBV5-1; d_gene: -; CDR3aa: CASSTTGVGGETQYF
j_gene: TRBJ2-2; v_gene: TRBV6-5; d_gene: TRBD2; CDR3aa: CASSYSSQRGPNTGELFF
j_gene: TRBJ1-2; v_gene: TRBV10-3; d_gene: -; CDR3aa: CSISEPGSGYTF
j_gene: TRBJ1-1; v_gene: TRBV10-3; d_gene: -; CDR3aa: CAISESTGKGIGEAFF
j_gene: TRBJ2-5; v_gene: TRBV5-1; d_gene: TRBD2; CDR3aa: CASSWAGGREETQYF
j_gene: TRBJ1-1; v_gene: TRBV9; d_gene: -; CDR3aa: CASSPSGRLNTEAFF
j_gene: TRBJ2-3; v_gene: TRBV5-1; d_gene: TRBD2; CDR3aa: CASSLELAGGNTQYF
j_gene: TRBJ2-1; v_gene: TRBV7-2; d_gene: TRBD2; CDR3aa: CASSLESGTSGKAYNEQFF
j_gene: TRBJ2-3; v_gene: TRBV6-6; d_gene: -; CDR3aa: CTSSGSDTQYF
j_gene: TRBJ2-4; v_gene: TRBV2; d_gene: -; CDR3aa: CASSEVTTLAKNIQYF
j_gene: TRBJ2-3; v_gene: TRBV12-3/TRBV12-4; d_gene: TRBD2; CDR3aa: CASSPPTSGPSTDTQYF
j_gene: TRBJ2-1; v_gene: TRBV12-3/TRBV12-4; d_gene: -; CDR3aa: CASRSGVNLYNEQFF
j_gene: TRBJ2-5; v_gene: TRBV11-2; d_gene: TRBD2; CDR3aa: CASSLNPAGNQETQYF
j_gene: TRBJ2-5; v_gene: TRBV21-1; d_gene: -; CDR3aa: CASSKNTGTSGPGRSEQYF
j_gene: TRBJ2-5; v_gene: TRBV12-3/TRBV12-4; d_gene: TRBD2; CDR3aa: CASTRSGAPETQYF
j_gene: TRBJ1-2; v_gene: TRBV6-5; d_gene: TRBD1; CDR3aa: CASSYTLQGADNYGYTF
j_gene: TRBJ2-1; v_gene: TRBV7-9; d_gene: -; CDR3aa: CASSFMGANDEQFF
j_gene: TRBJ1-2; v_gene: TRBV7-2; d_gene: TRBD1; CDR3aa: CATHLQGNYGYTF
j_gene: TRBJ1-1; v_gene: TRBV12-3/TRBV12-4; d_gene: -; CDR3aa: CASSPSHLEAFF
j_gene: TRBJ2-3; v_gene: TRBV4-2; d_gene: -; CDR3aa: CASSQPGGRTTDTQYF
j_gene: TRBJ2-1; v_gene: TRBV12-5; d_gene: TRBD1; CDR3aa: CASGLYSGTGPFREQFF
j_gene: TRBJ2-1; v_gene: TRBV12-3/TRBV12-4; d_gene: TRBD2; CDR3aa: CASSRRLAGAYEQFF
j_gene: TRBJ1-5; v_gene: TRBV29-1; d_gene: -; CDR3aa: CSVGEGGNQPQHF
j_gene: TRBJ1-1; v_gene: TRBV5-1; d_gene: -; CDR3aa: CASSGGAEAFF
j_gene: -; v_gene: TRBV4-3; d_gene: TRBD2; CDR3aa: CASSQDHGGRREQYF
j_gene: TRBJ1-1; v_gene: TRBV10-2; d_gene: TRBD1; CDR3aa: CASSASKGRGTLNTEAFF
j_gene: TRBJ2-1; v_gene: TRBV7-9; d_gene: TRBD1; CDR3aa: CAEQDRGHDEQFF
j_gene: TRBJ1-2; v_gene: TRBV7-2; d_gene: -; CDR3aa: CASSLGAAGNYGYTF
j_gene: TRBJ2-7; v_gene: TRBV7-8; d_gene: -; CDR3aa: CASSPRRQGTIYEQYF
j_gene: TRBJ2-5; v_gene: TRBV28; d_gene: -; CDR3aa: CASSLPGNQETQYF
j_gene: TRBJ1-2; v_gene: TRBV3-1; d_gene: -; CDR3aa: CASSQSAGLVTF
j_gene: TRBJ2-3; v_gene: TRBV29-1; d_gene: -; CDR3aa: CSVELGQGNTDTQYF
j_gene: TRBJ1-2; v_gene: TRBV2; d_gene: -; CDR3aa: CASSEEVTAFNYGYTF
j_gene: -; v_gene: TRBV5-6; d_gene: TRBD2; CDR3aa: CASRRTSSYEQYF
j_gene: TRBJ2-2; v_gene: TRBV20-1; d_gene: TRBD2; CDR3aa: CSARDRAGSYTGELFF
j_gene: TRBJ2-7; v_gene: TRBV12-3/TRBV12-4; d_gene: -; CDR3aa: CASSLGKVSGLSYEQYF
j_gene: TRBJ2-1; v_gene: TRBV28; d_gene: -; CDR3aa: CASSYPLRGPSNEQFF
j_gene: TRBJ2-7; v_gene: TRBV7-2; d_gene: TRBD2; CDR3aa: CASSTKAGVMYEQYF
j_gene: TRBJ2-7; v_gene: TRBV30; d_gene: -; CDR3aa: CAWDRGYEQYF
j_gene: TRBJ2-3; v_gene: TRBV3-1; d_gene: TRBD2; CDR3aa: CASSQVLSGGALADTQYF
j_gene: TRBJ2-2; v_gene: TRBV6-1; d_gene: -; CDR3aa: CASAEVMSNTGELFF
j_gene: TRBJ1-5; v_gene: TRBV12-5; d_gene: TRBD1; CDR3aa: CASGFKTGQGVPNQPQHF
j_gene: TRBJ2-1; v_gene: TRBV2; d_gene: TRBD2; CDR3aa: CASARTRNHNEQFF
j_gene: TRBJ2-1; v_gene: TRBV9; d_gene: TRBD2; CDR3aa: CASSGGVVAGHEQFF
j_gene: TRBJ2-2; v_gene: TRBV11-1; d_gene: TRBD2; CDR3aa: CASSSFPTSGTNTGELFF
j_gene: TRBJ1-2; v_gene: TRBV12-3/TRBV12-4; d_gene: -; CDR3aa: CASSLGGMGYGYTF
j_gene: TRBJ1-1; v_gene: TRBV4-1; d_gene: -; CDR3aa: CASSHDGPGTEAFF